The present TCR beta chain was sequenced within a study of cytomegalovirus exposure and HLA in healthy donors. On the study more broadly: Among the roughly 370 genotyped donors, 81% were placed in the Caucasian-associated ancestry cluster.

The study ran its PCR with 60 Vbeta and 13 Jbeta primers. Data came from immunoSEQ multiplex PCR; TCRdb stores just in-frame clones and leaves some out. The sample holds tens of thousands of clones; around 78% are singletons and the top ten take 5.5% to 7.5%. The CDR3 spans 12 residues. CDR1 and CDR2 (germline): MNHEY, SMNVEV (reference sequence). V shed 6 bases, J shed 15 bases, and the junction held 10 bases outside the gene matches. The TCR comes from a man aged 18 to 29 in good health and CMV-seropositive. This chain uses TRBV27 with TRBJ1-5; TRBD1 matches at 8 bases. The sample was PBMCs. CDR3 loop: CASRPDRGLWHF. In nucleotides, the CDR3 is TGTGCCAGCAGACCAGACAGGGGCTTATGGCATTTT.